This TCR beta chain was captured in a study of OX40 agonist ivuxolimab in advanced cancers. About the research overall: The patients got ivuxolimab, which is an agonistic anti-OX40 (CD134) antibody.

Between the trimmed V and J ends, which lost 5 bases and 0 bases, there was a span of 17 bases. CDR3 length equals 17 residues. Germline CDR1 and CDR2: SEHNR and FQNEAQ (reference sequence). Study results and caveats: The antigen specificity of the peripheral T cells (those that were expanded) was not determined. Normalized T-cell clonal expansion was also low in some nonresponders. Clones of CD4+ and CD8+ blood T cells grew by week 6 at doses of 0.1 to 3.0 mg/kg.

Method: immunoSEQ multiplex PCR; TCRdb's copy keeps in-frame clones and lacks some. The sample yields more than 95,000 clones, around 92% seen once. Notes on this clone: Antigen specificity is unknown.

The genes are TRBV7-9 and TRBJ1-3, with D hard to call. Sequencing used CD4+ or CD8+ T cells sorted from blood, obtained in a trial of the OX40 agonist ivuxolimab. The sequence was obtained from an adult with an advanced solid tumor such as melanoma, head and neck, liver or kidney cancer. The CDR3 bases are TGTGCCAGCAGCACCCCCCCACCGCAGAGCTCTGGAAACACCATATATTTT. Amino acids: CASSTPPPQSSGNTIYF.